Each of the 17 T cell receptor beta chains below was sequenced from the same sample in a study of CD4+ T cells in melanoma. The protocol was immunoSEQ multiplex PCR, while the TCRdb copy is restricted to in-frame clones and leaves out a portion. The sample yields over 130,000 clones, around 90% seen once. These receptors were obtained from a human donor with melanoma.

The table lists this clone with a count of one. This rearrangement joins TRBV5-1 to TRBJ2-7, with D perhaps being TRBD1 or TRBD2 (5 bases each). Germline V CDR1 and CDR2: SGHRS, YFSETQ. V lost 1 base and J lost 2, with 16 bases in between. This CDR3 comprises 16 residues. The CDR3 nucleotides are TGCGCCAGCAGCTTGTTGGGGGTCAGGGTCACCTACGAGCAGTACTTC. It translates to CASSLLGVRVTYEQYF.

The CDR3 region is CASSVRTGANVLTF. CDR3 DNA: TGTGCCAGCAGCGTGCGGACTGGGGCCAACGTCCTGACTTTC. The chain couples TRBV9 to TRBJ2-6; D unresolved. V lost 2 bases and J 2 bases, leaving 5 bases between the germline ends. The CDR3 consists of 14 residues. Germline-derived CDR1 and CDR2 are SGDLS and YYNGEE. The full variable domain, with the rest looked up from reference TRBV9 and TRBJ2-6, is DSGVTQTPKHLITATGQRVTLRCSPRSGDLSVYWYQQSLDQGLQFLIQYYNGEERAKGNILERFSAQQFPDLHSELNLSSLELGDSALYFCASSVRTGANVLTFGAGSRLTVL.

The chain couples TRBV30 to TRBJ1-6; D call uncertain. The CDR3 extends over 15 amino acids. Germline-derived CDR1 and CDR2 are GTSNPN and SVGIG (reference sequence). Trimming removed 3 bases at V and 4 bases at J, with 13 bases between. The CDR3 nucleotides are TGTGCCTGGAGCTCCGGGTCTGGTTATAATTCACCCCTCCACTTT. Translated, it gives CAWSSGSGYNSPLHF.

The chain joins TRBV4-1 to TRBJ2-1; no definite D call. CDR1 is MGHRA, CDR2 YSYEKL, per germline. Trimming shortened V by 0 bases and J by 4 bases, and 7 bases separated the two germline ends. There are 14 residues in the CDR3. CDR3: CASSQEYSYNEQFF. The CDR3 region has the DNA TGCGCCAGCAGCCAAGAATACAGTTACAATGAGCAGTTCTTC.

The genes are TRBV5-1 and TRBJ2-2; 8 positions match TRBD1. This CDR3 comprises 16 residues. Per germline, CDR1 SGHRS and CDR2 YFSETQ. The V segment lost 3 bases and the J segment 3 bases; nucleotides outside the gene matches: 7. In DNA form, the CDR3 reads TGCGCCAGCAGCTGGCAGGGGGCGCGGGACACCGGGGAGCTGTTTTTT. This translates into CASSWQGARDTGELFF.

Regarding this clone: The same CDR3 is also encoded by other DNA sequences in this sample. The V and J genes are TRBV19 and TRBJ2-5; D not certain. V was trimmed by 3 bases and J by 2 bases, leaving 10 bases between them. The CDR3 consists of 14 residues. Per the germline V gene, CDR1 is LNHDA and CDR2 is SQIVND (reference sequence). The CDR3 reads CASSIGPTQETQYF. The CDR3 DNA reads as TGTGCCAGTAGTATCGGGCCTACGCAAGAGACCCAGTACTTC.

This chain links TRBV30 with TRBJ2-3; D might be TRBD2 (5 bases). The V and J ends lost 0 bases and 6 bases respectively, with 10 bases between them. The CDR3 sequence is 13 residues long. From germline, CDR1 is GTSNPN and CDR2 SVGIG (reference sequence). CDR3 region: CAWSVPPGDTQYF. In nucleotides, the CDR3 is TGTGCCTGGAGTGTTCCGCCGGGGGATACGCAGTATTTT.

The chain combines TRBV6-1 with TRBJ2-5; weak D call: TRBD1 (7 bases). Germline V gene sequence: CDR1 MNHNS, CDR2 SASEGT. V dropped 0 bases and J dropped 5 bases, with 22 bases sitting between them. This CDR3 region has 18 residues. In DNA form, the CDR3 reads TGTGCCAGCAGTGAAGCACACAGGGGAGGTAACCGAGTGGAGACCCAGTACTTC. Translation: CASSEAHRGGNRVETQYF.

In DNA, the CDR3 is TGTGCCAGCAGTTCCAGGACAGGGAACACCGGGGAGCTGTTTTTT. Translating it yields CASSSRTGNTGELFF. The rearrangement uses TRBV27 and TRBJ2-2, with 7 bases fitting TRBD1. This CDR3 spans 15 amino acids. The V and J ends lost 4 bases and 1 base, in that order; junction bases with no gene match: 3. Germline values: CDR1 MNHEY, CDR2 SMNVEV (reference sequence).

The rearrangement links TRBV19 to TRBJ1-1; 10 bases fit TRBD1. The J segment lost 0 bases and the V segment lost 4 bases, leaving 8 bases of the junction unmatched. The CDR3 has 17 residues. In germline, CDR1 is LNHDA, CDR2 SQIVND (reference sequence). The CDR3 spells CASSKEDRGKMNTEAFF. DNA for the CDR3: TGTGCCAGTAGTAAAGAGGACAGGGGGAAAATGAACACTGAAGCTTTCTTT.

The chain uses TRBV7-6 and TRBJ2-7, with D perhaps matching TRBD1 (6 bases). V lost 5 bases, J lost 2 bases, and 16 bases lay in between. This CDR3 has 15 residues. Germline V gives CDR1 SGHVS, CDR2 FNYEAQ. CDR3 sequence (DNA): TGTGCCAGCAGCCCGAGGGGGACCGGACCCTACGAGCAGTACTTC. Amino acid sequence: CASSPRGTGPYEQYF.

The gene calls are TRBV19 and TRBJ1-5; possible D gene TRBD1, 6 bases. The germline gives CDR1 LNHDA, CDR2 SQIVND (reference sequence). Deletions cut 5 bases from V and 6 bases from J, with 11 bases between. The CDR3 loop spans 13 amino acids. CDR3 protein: CASSVRGRQPQHF. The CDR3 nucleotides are TGTGCCAGTAGTGTCAGGGGTCGTCAGCCCCAGCATTTT.

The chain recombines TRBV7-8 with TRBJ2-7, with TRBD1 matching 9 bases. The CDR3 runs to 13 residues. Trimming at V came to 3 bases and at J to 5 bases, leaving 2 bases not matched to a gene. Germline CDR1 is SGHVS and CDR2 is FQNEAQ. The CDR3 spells CASSFGTGNEQYF. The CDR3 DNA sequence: TGTGCCAGCAGCTTTGGGACAGGGAACGAGCAGTACTTC. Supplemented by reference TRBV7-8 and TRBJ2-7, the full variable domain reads GAGVSQSPRYKVAKRGQDVALRCDPISGHVSLFWYQQALGQGPEFLTYFQNEAQLDKSGLPSDRFFAERPEGSVSTLKIQRTQQEDSAVYLCASSFGTGNEQYFGPGTRLTVT.

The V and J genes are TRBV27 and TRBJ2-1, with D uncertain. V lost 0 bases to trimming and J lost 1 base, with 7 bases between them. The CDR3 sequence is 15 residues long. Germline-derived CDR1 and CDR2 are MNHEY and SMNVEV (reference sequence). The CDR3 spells CASSLSRASYNEQFF. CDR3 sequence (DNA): TGTGCCAGCAGTTTATCCCGGGCGTCCTACAATGAGCAGTTCTTC.

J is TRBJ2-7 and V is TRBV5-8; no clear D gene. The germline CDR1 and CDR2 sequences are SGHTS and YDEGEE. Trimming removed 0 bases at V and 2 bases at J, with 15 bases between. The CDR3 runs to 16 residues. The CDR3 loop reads CASSLGGRWAAYEQYF. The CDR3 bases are TGTGCCAGCAGCTTGGGAGGACGGTGGGCTGCCTACGAGCAGTACTTC.

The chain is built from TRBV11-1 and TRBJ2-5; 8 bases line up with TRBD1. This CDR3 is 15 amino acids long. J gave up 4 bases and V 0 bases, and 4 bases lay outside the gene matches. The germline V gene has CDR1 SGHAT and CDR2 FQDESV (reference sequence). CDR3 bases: TGTGCCAGCAGCTTAGCCATAACAGGGGGAGAGACCCAGTACTTC. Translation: CASSLAITGGETQYF.

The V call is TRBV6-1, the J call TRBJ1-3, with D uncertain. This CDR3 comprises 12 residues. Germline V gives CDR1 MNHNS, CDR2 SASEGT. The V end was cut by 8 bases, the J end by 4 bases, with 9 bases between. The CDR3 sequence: CASAAPGNTIYF. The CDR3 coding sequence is TGTGCCAGCGCGGCTCCCGGAAACACCATATATTTT.